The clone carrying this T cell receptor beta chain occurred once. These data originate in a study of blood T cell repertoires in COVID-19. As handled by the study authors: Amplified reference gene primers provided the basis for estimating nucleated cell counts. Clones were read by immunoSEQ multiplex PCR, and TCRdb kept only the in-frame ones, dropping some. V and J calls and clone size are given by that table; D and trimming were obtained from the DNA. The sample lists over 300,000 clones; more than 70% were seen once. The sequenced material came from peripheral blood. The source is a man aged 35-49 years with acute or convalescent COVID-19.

The CDR3 sequence is CASSAQKDSPLHF. The CDR3 DNA reads TGCGCCAGCAGCGCACAGAAGGATTCACCCCTCCACTTT. This chain links TRBV4-3 with TRBJ1-6, with no clear D. V was pared by 5 bases and J by 8 bases, with 10 bases between. The germline CDR1 and CDR2 sequences are LGHNA and YSLEER. The CDR3 is 13 residues long.